One TCR beta chain is described in this entry. The antigen is undetermined. The sample belongs to a study of OX40 agonist ivuxolimab in advanced cancers. Whole-study findings and limits: Clonal expansion was seen in CD4+ and CD8+ blood T cells by week 6 at 0.1 to 3.0 mg/kg. Among expanded peripheral T cells, antigen specificity went undetermined.

This CDR3 is built from 13 residues. V lost 5 bases to trimming and J lost 6 bases, with 13 bases between them. Germline V gene sequence: CDR1 LNHDA, CDR2 SQIVND (reference sequence). The assay was immunoSEQ multiplex PCR, and TCRdb's table has in-frame clones only and misses some. This sample yields about 89,000 clones, of which 85% to 95% are seen a single time; about 0.3% belongs to the top ten. Sample: CD4+ or CD8+ T cells sorted from blood, taken in a trial of the OX40 agonist ivuxolimab. The TCR originated in an adult with an advanced solid tumor such as melanoma, head and neck, liver or kidney cancer. V is TRBV19 and J is TRBJ1-1, with D perhaps TRBD1 (5 bases). CDR3 amino acids: CASSLRQTPEAFF. The CDR3 nucleotides are TGTGCCAGTAGTCTAAGACAGACCCCTGAAGCTTTCTTT.